The 25 T cell receptor beta chains given below trace back to one sample, sequenced in a study of T cell changes during pregnancy in multiple sclerosis. TCRdb keeps only in-frame clones here, not all; method: immunoSEQ multiplex PCR. Of about 38,000 clones listed, roughly 91% are singletons. Sequences were derived from CD4+ T cells from peripheral blood mononuclear cells, sampled after pregnancy. The receptors originated from a female donor in good health, enrolled as a control in a pregnancy study.

V gene TRBV9 combines with J gene TRBJ2-3; TRBD2 matches 13 bases. This CDR3 spans 16 amino acids. The germline V gene has CDR1 SGDLS and CDR2 YYNGEE. J was trimmed by 2 bases and V by 4 bases; bases with no gene match: 4. DNA for the CDR3: TGTGCCAGCAGCCCCGGACTAGCGGGGGTCACAGATACGCAGTATTTT. Translated, it gives CASSPGLAGVTDTQYF.

The rearrangement links TRBV4-1 to TRBJ2-1; no definite D call. The germline V gene has CDR1 MGHRA and CDR2 YSYEKL. This CDR3 region has 17 residues. V was clipped by 3 bases and J by 0 bases, with 15 bases between them. CDR3 protein: CASSHVDMGLSYNEQFF. The CDR3 DNA reads as TGCGCCAGCAGCCATGTTGACATGGGCCTCTCCTACAATGAGCAGTTCTTC.

This clone has a single count. This chain uses TRBV19 with TRBJ1-5; the match to TRBD1 covers 9 bases. In germline, CDR1 is LNHDA, CDR2 SQIVND (reference sequence). Losses at the gene ends were 6 bases for V and 0 bases for J; bases not matched to a gene: 3. The CDR3 totals 15 residues. The CDR3 nucleotides are TGTGCCAGTAGGTCGGACAGGGGTAGCAATCAGCCCCAGCATTTT. Protein sequence: CASRSDRGSNQPQHF.

The V gene is TRBV6-5, the J gene TRBJ1-5, with D unresolved. The CDR3 sequence is 15 residues long. Germline CDR1 MNHEY, CDR2 SVGAGI. The V end lost 6 bases, the J end lost 1 base, and 13 bases lay between the germline ends. The CDR3 region has the DNA TGTGCCAGCAGGCCCGACTGGAAGAGCAATCAGCCCCAGCATTTT. It codes for CASRPDWKSNQPQHF.

This clone was found once. The rearrangement links TRBV19 to TRBJ1-4; unclear D gene. Germline loops: CDR1 LNHDA, CDR2 SQIVND (reference sequence). The CDR3 covers 14 residues. Trimming shortened V by 7 bases and J by 5 bases, and 14 bases separated the two germline ends. The CDR3 sequence: CASIARGRNEKLFF. The CDR3, as DNA: TGTGCCAGTATAGCTAGAGGAAGGAATGAAAAACTGTTTTTT.

The chain has TRBV19 and TRBJ1-5, with D possibly TRBD1 on 5 matching bases. The V and J ends lost 7 bases and 10 bases respectively, with 23 bases between them. The CDR3 totals 15 residues. Germline lookup yields CDR1 LNHDA and CDR2 SQIVND (reference sequence). This chain's CDR3 is CASTPPGLPPNPQHF. The CDR3 nucleotides read TGTGCCAGTACCCCACCAGGGCTCCCCCCCAACCCCCAGCATTTT.

V usage is TRBV18 and J usage is TRBJ2-1, with TRBD2 matching 15 bases. With V trimmed by 4 bases and J by 3 bases, 4 bases remained unmatched. This CDR3 comprises 17 residues. Germline-derived CDR1 and CDR2 are KGHSH and LQKENI. CDR3 bases: TGTGCCAGCTCACTTGGACTAGCGGGGGGGGACTACAATGAGCAGTTCTTC. Translation: CASSLGLAGGDYNEQFF.

The chain joins TRBV25-1 to TRBJ2-7, with 11 bases lining up with TRBD2. V lost 8 bases, J lost 7 bases, and 1 base stayed unmatched. There are 11 residues in the CDR3. Germline-derived CDR1 and CDR2 are MGHDK and SYGVNS. The CDR3 loop is CASRLAGEQYF. For the CDR3, the DNA is TGTGCCAGCCGACTAGCGGGGGAGCAGTACTTC.

J is TRBJ1-2 and V is TRBV27, with TRBD1 matching over 8 bases. Germline values: CDR1 MNHEY, CDR2 SMNVEV (reference sequence). The CDR3 consists of 15 residues. Unmatched junction bases numbered 9, after V lost 2 bases and J lost 7 bases. The CDR3 protein is CASSLQGAPVSGYTF. Written as DNA, the CDR3 is TGTGCCAGCAGTTTACAGGGGGCCCCGGTTAGTGGCTACACCTTC.

This rearrangement joins TRBV15 to TRBJ1-5; D might be TRBD1 (6 bases). The CDR3 length is 14 residues. The V gene's germline CDR1 is LNHNV and CDR2 YYDKDF (reference sequence). The V end lost 1 base, the J end lost 3 bases, and 7 bases lay between the germline ends. The CDR3 loop reads CATSRGQVNQPQHF. The DNA of the CDR3 is TGTGCCACCAGCAGAGGACAGGTCAATCAGCCCCAGCATTTT.

V gene TRBV4-3 combines with J gene TRBJ2-3, with 11 positions matching TRBD2. The CDR3 consists of 16 residues. V was clipped by 4 bases and J by 1 base; unmatched bases: 4. Germline V gene lookup returns CDR1 LGHNA and CDR2 YSLEER. The CDR3 DNA reads TGCGCCAGCAGCCGTCAACTAGCGGGGGGCACAGATACGCAGTATTTT. Amino acid sequence: CASSRQLAGGTDTQYF.

This clone was counted a single time. The rearrangement joins TRBV29-1 to TRBJ2-1; 7 nucleotides line up with TRBD1. Germline V CDR1 and CDR2: SQVTM, ANQGSEA. The CDR3 runs to 12 residues. Trimming removed 5 bases from V and 6 bases from J; junction bases left unmatched: 4. CDR3 in DNA: TGCAGCGTTCCCCGGACAGGCAATGAGCAGTTCTTC. Its translation is CSVPRTGNEQFF.

V usage is TRBV30 and J usage is TRBJ2-3; 8 bases match TRBD2. The V and J ends lost 0 bases and 0 bases, in that order; junction bases with no gene match: 5. The germline V gene encodes CDR1 GTSNPN and CDR2 SVGIG (reference sequence). The CDR3 has 16 residues. DNA of the CDR3: TGTGCCTGGAGTGTACCGAGCGGGGGTAGCACAGATACGCAGTATTTT. Amino acids: CAWSVPSGGSTDTQYF.

The chain combines TRBV2 with TRBJ1-4; D is perhaps TRBD1 (6 bases). Germline V CDR1 and CDR2: SNHLY, FYNNEI. There are 17 residues in the CDR3. Trimming removed 1 base at V and 8 bases at J, with 20 bases between. For the CDR3, the DNA is TGTGCCAGCAGTGAAGACGGGGGGGACATCCTGGGCGAAAAACTGTTTTTT. Translated: CASSEDGGDILGEKLFF.

The genes are TRBV7-6 and TRBJ2-1; 11 nucleotides agree with TRBD2. From germline, CDR1 is SGHVS and CDR2 FNYEAQ. V lost 2 bases and J lost 9; bases outside the gene matches: 6. CDR3 length equals 15 residues. For the CDR3, the DNA is TGTGCCAGCAGCTTATTTAGCGGGGGGGCCGCTGAGCAGTTCTTC. It codes for CASSLFSGGAAEQFF. Full variable domain (remainder filled in from reference TRBV7-6 and TRBJ2-1): GAGVSQSPRYKVTKRGQDVALRCDPISGHVSLYWYRQALGQGPEFLTYFNYEAQQDKSGLPNDRFSAERPEGSISTLTIQRTEQRDSAMYRCASSLFSGGAAEQFFGPGTRLTVL.

The chain combines TRBV25-1 with TRBJ2-6; TRBD1 matches 11 bases. The V segment lost 1 base and the J segment 3 bases; nucleotides outside the gene matches: 5. Germline V CDR1 and CDR2: MGHDK, SYGVNS. There are 18 residues in the CDR3. For the CDR3, the DNA is TGTGCCAGCAGTGAATTGGGACAGGGGGTCGGTGGGGCCAACGTCCTGACTTTC. Translating gives CASSELGQGVGGANVLTF.

This rearrangement joins TRBV19 to TRBJ2-7; perhaps TRBD1 as D (5 bases). The CDR3 contains 13 residues. Trimming took off 9 bases at V and 3 bases at J, with 15 bases between the two ends. Germline CDR1 and CDR2: LNHDA and SQIVND (reference sequence). The CDR3 DNA follows: TGTGCCAGCCGGCCTAAGGGGCTCTACGAGCAGTACTTC. Residues: CASRPKGLYEQYF.

The J gene is TRBJ1-1, the V gene TRBV6-5, with a possible D match to TRBD1 (5 bases). The V end lost 6 bases, the J end lost 1 base, and 15 bases lay between the germline ends. The CDR3 is 15 amino acids. CDR1 and CDR2 (germline): MNHEY, SVGAGI. The CDR3 region is CASSHLVGPNTEAFF. In DNA, the CDR3 is TGTGCCAGCAGCCACCTCGTGGGGCCGAACACTGAAGCTTTCTTT.

This clone was detected a few times. The genes are TRBV14 and TRBJ2-1, with 11 bases fitting TRBD2. Germline CDR1 and CDR2: SGHDN and FVKESK. Losses at the gene ends were 5 bases for V and 7 bases for J; bases not matched to a gene: 7. CDR3 length: 15 residues. The CDR3 protein is CASSETSGGWNEQFF. In nucleotides, the CDR3 is TGTGCCAGCAGCGAAACTAGCGGGGGTTGGAATGAGCAGTTCTTC.

The chain is built from TRBV20-1 and TRBJ2-1; 7 bases line up with TRBD2. V lost 5 bases, J lost 8 bases, and 3 bases stayed unmatched. Germline CDR1 and CDR2: DFQATT and SNEGSKA (reference sequence). This CDR3 is 11 amino acids long. The CDR3 DNA sequence: TGCAGTGCTGGACGGGGGGATGAGCAGTTCTTC. It yields the protein CSAGRGDEQFF.

The rearrangement joins TRBV19 to TRBJ1-1; D unclear. The ends were cut back, 3 bases at V and 1 base at J, with 12 bases in the middle. Per the germline V gene, CDR1 is LNHDA and CDR2 is SQIVND (reference sequence). This CDR3 region has 15 residues. The CDR3 nucleotides read TGTGCCAGTAGTATCTCTGGGCAGGCGAACACTGAAGCTTTCTTT. Translated, it gives CASSISGQANTEAFF.

The rearrangement uses TRBV29-1 and TRBJ2-5; TRBD1 might be the D (6 bases). The V gene's germline CDR1 is SQVTM and CDR2 ANQGSEA. V lost 6 bases and J lost 3, with 17 bases in between. This CDR3 spans 14 amino acids. The CDR3 loop is CSVHRPGQKETQYF. DNA of the CDR3: TGCAGCGTACACAGACCGGGACAAAAAGAGACCCAGTACTTC. Using reference TRBV29-1 and TRBJ2-5 for the parts outside the CDR3, the full variable domain is SAVISQKPSRDICQRGTSLTIQCQVDSQVTMMFWYRQQPGQSLTLIATANQGSEATYESGFVIDKFPISRPNLTFSTLTVSNMSPEDSSIYLCSVHRPGQKETQYFGPGTRLLVL.

V gene TRBV2 combines with J gene TRBJ2-3, with a tentative D call TRBD1 (5 bases). Germline V gene data show CDR1 as SNHLY and CDR2 as FYNNEI. V lost 4 bases to trimming and J lost 0 bases, with 8 bases between them. CDR3 length equals 14 residues. The CDR3 nucleotides read TGTGCCAGCAGTGTGGGGCAGAGCACAGATACGCAGTATTTT. Encoded protein: CASSVGQSTDTQYF.

This chain uses TRBV2 with TRBJ2-1; TRBD2 matches 8 bases. CDR1 is SNHLY and CDR2 is FYNNEI in the germline V gene. The CDR3 sequence is 14 residues long. V dropped 6 bases and J dropped 2; count of bases not matched to a gene: 3. CDR3 loop: CASRSGSPYNEQFF. The CDR3 DNA reads as TGTGCCAGCAGGAGCGGGAGTCCCTACAATGAGCAGTTCTTC.

This clone was seen a single time. This rearrangement joins TRBV5-4 to TRBJ1-2; a weak D match, TRBD1 (5 bases). The CDR3 is made up of 17 amino acids. Germline-derived CDR1 and CDR2 are SGHNT and YYREEE (reference sequence). V lost 4 bases to trimming and J lost 4 bases, with 23 bases between them. Here the CDR3 DNA reads TGTGCCAGCAGCCCGACGGCGGATCGGGGGAGGGTCTATGGCTACACCTTC. Translation: CASSPTADRGRVYGYTF.